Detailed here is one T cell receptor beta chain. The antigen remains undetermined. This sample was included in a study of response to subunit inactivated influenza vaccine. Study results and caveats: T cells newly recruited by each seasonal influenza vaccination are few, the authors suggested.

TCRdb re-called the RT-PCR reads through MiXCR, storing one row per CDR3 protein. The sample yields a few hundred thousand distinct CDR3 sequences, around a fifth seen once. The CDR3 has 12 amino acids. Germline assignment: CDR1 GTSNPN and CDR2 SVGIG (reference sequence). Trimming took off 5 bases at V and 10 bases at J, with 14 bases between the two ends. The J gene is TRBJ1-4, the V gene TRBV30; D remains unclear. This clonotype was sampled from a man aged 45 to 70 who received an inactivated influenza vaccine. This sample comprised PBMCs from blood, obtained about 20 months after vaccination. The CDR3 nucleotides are TGTGCCTGGGAGGATTCCCAGCGAAAACTGTTTTTT. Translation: CAWEDSQRKLFF.